The clone carrying this T cell receptor (beta chain) was found a few times. Its antigen is still unknown. This record comes from a study of T cell repertoires in cytomegalovirus infection. Study results and limitations: Across the ex vivo response, the dominant clonotypes were HLA-C-restricted CMV-specific TCR beta clonotypes. The cumulative frequency of public TCR beta families identified carriers of CMV plus the relevant HLA.

TCRdb re-derived calls from the reads in MiXCR, one entry per CDR3 protein. The data hold about 450,000 distinct CDR3 sequences, with roughly 31% observed a single time. The source is a human donor in good health (CMV status not recorded). Some clones in this sample may be carry-over from other donors' samples. Sequenced sample: PBMCs.

Here the CDR3 DNA reads TGTGCCAGCAGCCAAGGGACAGGGCCTTATGGCTACACCTTC. Encoded protein: CASSQGTGPYGYTF. The chain joins TRBV5-8 to TRBJ1-2; 9 nucleotides agree with TRBD1. V dropped 4 bases and J dropped 5; count of bases not matched to a gene: 6. Germline V gene lookup returns CDR1 SGHTS and CDR2 YDEGEE. The CDR3 is made up of 14 amino acids.